This TCR beta chain was captured by sequencing in a study of cytomegalovirus exposure and HLA in healthy donors. Background on the study: Around four fifths of roughly 400 genotyped donors fell in the Caucasian-associated ancestry cluster.

There were likely unrecorded immune exposures, though donors were nominally healthy when sampled. Both 60 Vbeta primers and 13 Jbeta primers went into the PCR. Profiling relied on immunoSEQ multiplex PCR, and the TCRdb table lists in-frame clones only, not all of them. This sample has roughly 89,000 clones, with around 81% found just once. Notes on the study in general: Sequencing likely generated an artifact that appeared as a cluster of highly shared sequence variants. HLA restriction was apparent for most CMV-associated TCR beta chains in a later analysis.

For this clone: The antigen remains undetermined.

The V end lost 7 bases, the J end lost 4 bases, and 14 bases lay between the germline ends. CDR1 and CDR2 (germline): SGHRS, YFSETQ. The CDR3 contains 13 residues. The sequence was collected from a man between 18 and 29 years old in good health and CMV-seronegative. The V call is TRBV5-1, the J call TRBJ2-5, with unresolved D. The sample was PBMCs. The DNA of the CDR3 is TGCGCCAGCTCGAAGGCGGCTCGAGAGACCCAGTACTTC. It encodes CASSKAARETQYF. Based on the CDR3 plus reference TRBV5-1 and TRBJ2-5, the full variable domain is KAGVTQTPRYLIKTRGQQVTLSCSPISGHRSVSWYQQTPGQGLQFLFEYFSETQRNKGNFPGRFSGRQFSNSRSEMNVSTLELGDSALYLCASSKAARETQYFGPGTRLLVL.